This T cell receptor beta chain comes out of a study of OX40 agonist ivuxolimab in advanced cancers. The CDR3 is 14 residues long. Unmatched junction bases numbered 5, after V lost 4 bases and J lost 6 bases. CDR1 is LNHDA and CDR2 is SQIVND in the germline V gene (reference sequence). Sequencing was performed with immunoSEQ multiplex PCR; in TCRdb, only in-frame clones are kept and a portion is missing. The sample has fewer than 65,000 clones; 70% to 90% are singletons. The chain employs TRBV19 and TRBJ2-7; 11 bases line up with TRBD1. The sequence was obtained from an adult with an advanced solid tumor such as melanoma, head and neck, liver or kidney cancer. The sample here was CD4+ or CD8+ T cells sorted from blood, taken in a trial of the OX40 agonist ivuxolimab. CDR3 sequence reads: CASSTDRGPSEQYF. In nucleotides, the CDR3 is TGTGCCAGTAGTACGGACAGGGGGCCTTCCGAGCAGTACTTC.